Each of the 30 T cell receptor beta chains below was sequenced from the same sample in a study of T-cell reconstitution after alpha-beta-depleted transplantation in children. Unique molecular identifiers were incorporated when the TCRbeta library was constructed. Via MiXCR, TCRdb re-called the PCR reads, giving one row per CDR3 protein. The sample has about 200,000 distinct CDR3 sequences; 5.5% to 7% are singletons. Material: PBMCs, obtained before TCRalphabeta/CD19-depleted stem cell transplant. These TCRs come from a girl less than two years old with combined immunodeficiency, due to receive a stem cell transplant.

Many counts were recorded for this clonotype. The rearrangement uses TRBV7-9 and TRBJ1-4, with 7 bases identical to TRBD1. V lost 6 bases, J lost 2 bases, and 6 bases stayed unmatched. The CDR3 has 15 residues. Germline values: CDR1 SEHNR, CDR2 FQNEAQ (reference sequence). The CDR3 protein is CASRLGQHTNEKLFF. The CDR3 DNA sequence: TGTGCCAGCAGACTGGGACAGCATACTAATGAAAAACTGTTTTTT.

This clonotype was detected ten times or more. The J gene is TRBJ2-7, the V gene TRBV28; tentative D call: TRBD1 (5 bases). The length of the CDR3 is 15 residues. V was clipped by 1 base and J by 4 bases, with 14 bases between them. The V gene's germline CDR1 is MDHEN and CDR2 SYDVKM. As DNA, the CDR3 is TGTGCCAGCAGTTTATTGGACACCCCAACATACGAGCAGTACTTC. Protein sequence: CASSLLDTPTYEQYF.

The sample holds many counts of this clonotype. CDR3 amino acids: CASSLWIGLPDNQPQHF. Here the CDR3 DNA reads TGTGCCAGCAGTTTATGGATCGGGCTACCAGACAATCAGCCCCAGCATTTT. The chain employs TRBV28 and TRBJ1-5; D call uncertain. V was pared by 0 bases and J by 3 bases, with 15 bases between. The germline V gene encodes CDR1 MDHEN and CDR2 SYDVKM. The CDR3 runs to 17 residues. Full variable domain (rest looked up from reference TRBV28 and TRBJ1-5): DVKVTQSSRYLVKRTGEKVFLECVQDMDHENMFWYRQDPGLGLRLIYFSYDVKMKEKGDIPEGYSVSREKKERFSLILESASTNQTSMYLCASSLWIGLPDNQPQHFGDGTRLSIL.

The chain recombines TRBV24-1 with TRBJ2-1; D possibly matches TRBD1 or TRBD2 (6 bases each). The length of the CDR3 is 14 residues. Trimming took 6 bases from V and 2 from J, leaving 10 bases between them. The germline V gene has CDR1 KGHDR and CDR2 SFDVKD. CDR3 nucleotides: TGTGCCACCAGTATGGGGGGCGCCTACAATGAGCAGTTCTTC. Translating gives CATSMGGAYNEQFF.

This clonotype was seen many times. The chain employs TRBV3-1 and TRBJ1-2; 8 nucleotides align to TRBD1. Germline V gene data show CDR1 as LGHDT and CDR2 as YNNKEL (reference sequence). The CDR3 runs 14 residues. V lost 3 bases to trimming and J lost 4 bases; unmatched junction nucleotides: 4. The CDR3 spells CASSQTGAGYGYTF. Written as DNA, the CDR3 is TGTGCCAGCAGCCAGACAGGGGCGGGCTATGGCTACACCTTC.

The genes are TRBV19 and TRBJ2-3; 14 bases match TRBD2. CDR1 and CDR2 from the germline V gene are LNHDA and SQIVND (reference sequence). This CDR3 comprises 16 residues. The V and J ends lost 6 bases and 13 bases, in that order; junction bases with no gene match: 15. The CDR3 reads CASSASPGLAGVEEYF. The CDR3 DNA reads as TGTGCCAGTAGCGCGAGTCCGGGACTAGCGGGGGTTGAGGAGTATTTT.

This chain joins TRBV7-3 and TRBJ2-1; possibly TRBD1 or TRBD2 for D (5 bases each). V dropped 2 bases and J dropped 2 bases, with 16 bases sitting between them. CDR3 length: 17 amino acids. Germline V gene data show CDR1 as SGHTA and CDR2 as FQGTGA. The CDR3 is CASSLYPAGAPYNEQFF. For the CDR3, the DNA is TGTGCCAGCAGCTTATACCCGGCCGGGGCTCCCTACAATGAGCAGTTCTTC.

This clonotype was detected many times. This rearrangement joins TRBV7-9 to TRBJ1-2; 9 bases agree with TRBD1. The germline gives CDR1 SEHNR, CDR2 FQNEAQ (reference sequence). The CDR3 length is 15 residues. Trimming removed 4 bases from V and 7 bases from J; junction bases left unmatched: 10. The CDR3, as DNA: TGTGCCAGCAGCTCATGGACAGGGGAAGTTGGTGGCTACACCTTC. It specifies CASSSWTGEVGGYTF.

This clonotype was seen at least ten times. The chain combines TRBV7-8 with TRBJ2-1; D is perhaps TRBD1 (5 bases). Trimming removed 3 bases from V and 3 bases from J, with 15 bases in between. CDR3 size: 16 residues. From germline, CDR1 is SGHVS and CDR2 FQNEAQ. The CDR3 sequence: CASSFVRVTVYNEQFF. CDR3 in DNA: TGTGCCAGCAGCTTCGTGAGAGTGACAGTCTACAATGAGCAGTTCTTC.

This chain joins TRBV20-1 and TRBJ2-7; TRBD1 matches 9 bases. CDR3 length: 14 amino acids. V gave up 5 bases and J gave up 0 bases; unmatched junction bases: 5. Germline CDR1 reads DFQATT; CDR2 reads SNEGSKA (reference sequence). CDR3 amino acids: CSAHRGRTSYEQYF. The CDR3 nucleotides read TGCAGTGCTCACAGGGGGCGAACCTCCTACGAGCAGTACTTC.

This clonotype occurred many times. This chain links TRBV7-2 with TRBJ2-3, with D possibly matching TRBD1 (6 bases). Germline V gene lookup returns CDR1 SGHTA and CDR2 FQGNSA. The CDR3 covers 16 residues. V shed 1 base and J shed 6 bases, with 17 bases lying between them. CDR3 nucleotide sequence: TGTGCCAGCAGCTTAGTCTGGGGGCTCCATGGGGATACGCAGTATTTT. It yields the protein CASSLVWGLHGDTQYF.

The table lists this clonotype with many counts. The gene calls are TRBV10-3 and TRBJ2-6, with D maybe TRBD2 (5 bases). Per germline, CDR1 ENHRY and CDR2 SYGVKD. The CDR3 length is 12 residues. Trimming took 3 bases from V and 9 from J, leaving 6 bases between them. The CDR3 loop reads CAISDGLNVLTF. The CDR3 region has the DNA TGTGCCATCAGTGACGGACTCAACGTCCTGACTTTC.

There are many counts of this clonotype. The V gene is TRBV5-1, the J gene TRBJ2-1, with D uncertain. This CDR3 is 14 amino acids long. Germline V lookup: CDR1 SGHRS, CDR2 YFSETQ. The V gene lost 0 bases and the J gene lost 8 bases, with 12 bases spanning the gap. This CDR3 is CASSLENLVDEQFF. In DNA, the CDR3 is TGCGCCAGCAGCTTGGAGAACCTGGTGGATGAGCAGTTCTTC.

In its sample, this clonotype was seen many times. The rearrangement uses TRBV6-5 and TRBJ1-1; D is unresolved. There are 13 residues in the CDR3. Trimming cost V 4 bases and J 1 base, with 7 bases left between them. Germline V gene sequence: CDR1 MNHEY, CDR2 SVGAGI. The CDR3 loop reads CASSWGWNTEAFF. CDR3 sequence (DNA): TGTGCCAGCAGTTGGGGATGGAACACTGAAGCTTTCTTT.

This clonotype was seen only a few times. J is TRBJ1-2 and V is TRBV7-9; D gene ambiguous. V dropped 4 bases and J dropped 6 bases, with 18 bases sitting between them. The CDR3 runs to 15 residues. Germline-derived CDR1 and CDR2 are SEHNR and FQNEAQ (reference sequence). CDR3 coding DNA: TGTGCCAGCAGCTCGAGGGAGGTGGTTGTGCATGGCTACACCTTC. Its protein is CASSSREVVVHGYTF.

This clonotype was seen only a few times. V is TRBV28 and J is TRBJ1-5; D not certain. The germline V gene has CDR1 MDHEN and CDR2 SYDVKM. This CDR3 contains 16 residues. Trimming took off 3 bases at V and 4 bases at J, with 16 bases between the two ends. The CDR3 sequence: CASSFLRGIRNQPQHF. The CDR3 region has the DNA TGTGCCAGCAGTTTTTTAAGAGGGATTAGGAATCAGCCCCAGCATTTT.

There are many counts of this clonotype. The rearrangement links TRBV12-3 or TRBV12-4 to TRBJ2-7; 8 positions agree with TRBD1. Trimming cost V 5 bases and J 3 bases; bases outside gene matches: 12. The CDR3 totals 16 residues. The CDR3 coding sequence is TGTGCCAGCAGTGCGAATGACAGGGGAAGATTCTACGAGCAGTACTTC. Translating gives CASSANDRGRFYEQYF.

Ten or more counts support this clonotype. This sequence joins TRBV7-9 and TRBJ2-7; D might be TRBD1 (5 bases). Germline loops: CDR1 SEHNR, CDR2 FQNEAQ (reference sequence). The CDR3 spans 16 residues. Trimming shortened V by 4 bases and J by 3 bases, and 19 bases separated the two germline ends. The CDR3 here is CASSSGHHTPNYEQYF. CDR3 coding DNA: TGTGCCAGCAGCTCCGGACACCACACCCCCAACTACGAGCAGTACTTC.

The sample holds many counts of this clonotype. The chain carries TRBV4-3 and TRBJ2-7, with D unresolved. Germline CDR1 is LGHNA and CDR2 is YSLEER. The CDR3 is 18 residues long. Trimming stripped 0 bases from V and 1 base from J, with 19 bases between. For the CDR3, the DNA is TGCGCCAGCAGCCAAGAGTCGCCCGACCCCTCATTTTCCTACGAGCAGTACTTC. It is translated as CASSQESPDPSFSYEQYF.

This clonotype was observed at least ten times. The chain links TRBV29-1 to TRBJ2-5, with 9 bases matching TRBD2. The V and J ends lost 2 bases and 5 bases, in that order; junction bases with no gene match: 9. The CDR3 has 15 residues. Germline V gene lookup returns CDR1 SQVTM and CDR2 ANQGSEA. CDR3 bases: TGCAGCGTTGAAAAGGCGGGGGGGCCGGAGGAGACCCAGTACTTC. Its translation: CSVEKAGGPEETQYF.

This clonotype was recorded at least ten times. V gene TRBV5-1 combines with J gene TRBJ1-4; D not certain. The CDR3 loop spans 14 amino acids. CDR1 and CDR2 from the germline V gene are SGHRS and YFSETQ. CDR3 sequence (DNA): TGCGCAACAAGACCGGGCGTTGGGGATGAAAAACTGTTTTTT. This translates into CATRPGVGDEKLFF.

This clonotype was recorded a few times. This chain joins TRBV4-3 and TRBJ2-7, with D perhaps being TRBD1 or TRBD2 (6 bases each). The germline gives CDR1 LGHNA, CDR2 YSLEER. Trimming took 0 bases from V and 1 from J, leaving 16 bases between them. The CDR3 is 17 amino acids. The CDR3, as DNA: TGCGCCAGCAGCCAAGAGCCGTTAGGGGGGACATCCTACGAGCAGTACTTC. Encoded protein: CASSQEPLGGTSYEQYF.

This chain uses TRBV7-8 with TRBJ1-5, with D unclear. The CDR3 loop spans 14 amino acids. V dropped 4 bases and J dropped 4 bases, with 11 bases sitting between them. Germline-derived CDR1 and CDR2 are SGHVS and FQNEAQ. This CDR3 is CASSSRGGNQPQHF. The CDR3 DNA is TGTGCCAGCAGCTCCCGCGGAGGGAATCAGCCCCAGCATTTT.

This clonotype was recorded many times. The CDR3 protein is CSLWENEKLFF. The CDR3 nucleotides are TGCAGCCTATGGGAGAATGAAAAACTGTTTTTT. The rearrangement links TRBV29-1 to TRBJ1-4, with D hard to call. The CDR3 consists of 11 residues. The germline CDR1 and CDR2 sequences are SQVTM and ANQGSEA. V was cut by 8 bases and J by 5 bases, with 9 bases left in between.

This clonotype came up many times. The chain carries TRBV2 and TRBJ2-3; D possibly corresponds to TRBD2 (5 bases). Trimming removed 5 bases at V and 3 bases at J, with 12 bases between. Germline V gene data show CDR1 as SNHLY and CDR2 as FYNNEI. The CDR3 contains 14 residues. The DNA for the CDR3 is TGTGCCAGCAGTTCTGGACTGGTGACAGATACGCAGTATTTT. Residues: CASSSGLVTDTQYF.

In this sample, this clonotype turned up many times. In nucleotides, the CDR3 is TGCAGCGTCCAGCGGGAGAACGCTCAAGAGACCCAGTACTTC. Residues: CSVQRENAQETQYF. This rearrangement joins TRBV29-1 to TRBJ2-5; 8 positions agree with TRBD2. Germline CDR1 and CDR2: SQVTM and ANQGSEA. The CDR3 has 14 residues. The V gene end was trimmed by 6 bases and the J gene end by 2 bases; junction bases not matched to a gene: 8.

This clonotype was detected many times. V usage is TRBV6-2 or TRBV6-3 and J usage is TRBJ2-5, with D possibly matching TRBD2 (6 bases). The germline gives CDR1 MNHEY, CDR2 SVGEGT. This CDR3 is 15 amino acids long. Trimming took off 6 bases at V and 0 bases at J, with 14 bases between the two ends. The CDR3 region is CASSRMWGDQETQYF. The CDR3 DNA reads as TGTGCCAGCAGCCGGATGTGGGGGGACCAAGAGACCCAGTACTTC.

This clonotype was seen repeatedly, ten times or more. The gene calls are TRBV6-4 and TRBJ1-3; D call uncertain. Trimming cost V 2 bases and J 0 bases, with 11 bases left between them. The germline CDR1 and CDR2 sequences are MRHNA and SNTAGT. The CDR3 is 16 amino acids. The CDR3 is CASSDRRSGSGNTIYF. CDR3 DNA sequence: TGTGCCAGCAGTGACCGTCGGTCCGGCTCTGGAAACACCATATATTTT.

This clonotype came up many times. The chain carries TRBV10-3 and TRBJ2-7; 7 bases line up with TRBD2. The CDR3 has 13 amino acids. Germline V gene lookup returns CDR1 ENHRY and CDR2 SYGVKD. After removal of 8 bases from V and 2 bases from J, the junction contained 6 bases not matched to a gene. The CDR3 DNA reads as TGTGCCATCGGTGGGGAGGGAGCCTACGAGCAGTACTTC. Protein product: CAIGGEGAYEQYF.

Remarks on this clonotype: This clone may be a read error of a much larger clone one base away. The J gene is TRBJ2-5, the V gene TRBV13, with D tentatively TRBD1 or TRBD2 (5 bases each). The V and J ends lost 5 bases and 5 bases respectively, with 15 bases between them. Germline loops: CDR1 PRHDT, CDR2 FYEKMQ (reference sequence). The CDR3 runs 14 residues. CDR3 amino acids: CASSPNRDRETQYF. CDR3 sequence (DNA): TGTGCCAGCAGCCCCAACCGGGACCGGGAGACCCAGTACTTC.